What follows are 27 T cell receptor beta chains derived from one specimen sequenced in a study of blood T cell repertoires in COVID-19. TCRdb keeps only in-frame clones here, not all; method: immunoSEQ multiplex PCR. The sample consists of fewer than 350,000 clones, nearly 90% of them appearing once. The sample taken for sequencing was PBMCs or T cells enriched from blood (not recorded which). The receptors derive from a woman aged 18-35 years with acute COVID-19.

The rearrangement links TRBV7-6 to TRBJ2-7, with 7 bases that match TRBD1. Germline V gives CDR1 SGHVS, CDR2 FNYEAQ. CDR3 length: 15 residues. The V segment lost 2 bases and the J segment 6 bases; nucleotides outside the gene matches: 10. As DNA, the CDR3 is TGTGCCAGCAGCTTAACGACAGGGCGAAGGTCCGAGCAGTACTTC. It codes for CASSLTTGRRSEQYF.

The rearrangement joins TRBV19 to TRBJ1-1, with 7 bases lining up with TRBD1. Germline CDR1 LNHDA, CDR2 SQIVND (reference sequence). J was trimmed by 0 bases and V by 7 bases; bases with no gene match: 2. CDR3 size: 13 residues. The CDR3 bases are TGTGCCAGTAAGGGGGCCATGAACACTGAAGCTTTCTTT. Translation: CASKGAMNTEAFF.

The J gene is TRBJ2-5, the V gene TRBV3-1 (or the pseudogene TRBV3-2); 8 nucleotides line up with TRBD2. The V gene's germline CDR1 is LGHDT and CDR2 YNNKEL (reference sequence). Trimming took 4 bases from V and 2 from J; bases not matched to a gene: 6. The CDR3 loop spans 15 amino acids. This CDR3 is CASSRAGGPQETQYF. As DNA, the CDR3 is TGTGCCAGCAGCCGCGCGGGAGGCCCTCAAGAGACCCAGTACTTC.

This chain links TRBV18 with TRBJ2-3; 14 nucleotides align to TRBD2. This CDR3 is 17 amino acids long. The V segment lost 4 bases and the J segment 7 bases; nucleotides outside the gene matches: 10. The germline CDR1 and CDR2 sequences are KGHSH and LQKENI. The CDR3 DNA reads TGTGCCAGCTCACTTACCGGGACTAGCGGGAGTATATATACGCAGTATTTT. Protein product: CASSLTGTSGSIYTQYF. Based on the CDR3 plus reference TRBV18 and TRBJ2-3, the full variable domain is NAGVMQNPRHLVRRRGQEARLRCSPMKGHSHVYWYRQLPEEGLKFMVYLQKENIIDESGMPKERFSAEFPKEGPSILRIQQVVRGDSAAYFCASSLTGTSGSIYTQYFGPGTRLTVL.

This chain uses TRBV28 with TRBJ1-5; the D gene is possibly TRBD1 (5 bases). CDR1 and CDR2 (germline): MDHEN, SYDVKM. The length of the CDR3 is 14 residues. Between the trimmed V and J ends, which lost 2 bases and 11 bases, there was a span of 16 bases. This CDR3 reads CASSLTGRGSAQHF. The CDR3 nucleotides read TGTGCCAGCAGTTTAACGGGACGGGGGTCGGCCCAGCATTTT.

In nucleotides, the CDR3 is TGTGCCAGCAGCCAAGGTCTCCTAGCGGGCCTCGAGGTCAGTGAGCAGTTCTTC. This sequence encodes CASSQGLLAGLEVSEQFF. The chain has TRBV14 and TRBJ2-1, with 8 bases matching TRBD2. CDR3 length equals 18 residues. From germline, CDR1 is SGHDN and CDR2 FVKESK. The V gene end was trimmed by 1 base and the J gene end by 9 bases; junction bases not matched to a gene: 17.

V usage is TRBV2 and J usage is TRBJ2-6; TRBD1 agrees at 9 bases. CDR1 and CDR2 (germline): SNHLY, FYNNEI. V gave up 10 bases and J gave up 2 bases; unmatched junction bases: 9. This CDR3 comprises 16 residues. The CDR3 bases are TGTGCCACCTCCGGGACAGGGAGACCTGGGGCCAACGTCCTGACTTTC. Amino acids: CATSGTGRPGANVLTF.

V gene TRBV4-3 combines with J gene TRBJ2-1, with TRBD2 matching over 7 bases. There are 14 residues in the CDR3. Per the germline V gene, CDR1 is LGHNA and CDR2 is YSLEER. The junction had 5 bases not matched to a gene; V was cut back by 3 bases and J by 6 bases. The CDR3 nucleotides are TGCGCCAGCAGCCAGTGGGGGGGGGTCAATGAGCAGTTCTTC. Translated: CASSQWGGVNEQFF.

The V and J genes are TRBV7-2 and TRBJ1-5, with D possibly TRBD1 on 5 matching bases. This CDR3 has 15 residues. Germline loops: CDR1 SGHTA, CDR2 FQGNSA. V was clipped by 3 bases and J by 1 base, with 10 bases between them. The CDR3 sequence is CASSFSGASNQPQHF. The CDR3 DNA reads TGTGCCAGCAGCTTTAGTGGGGCCAGCAATCAGCCCCAGCATTTT.

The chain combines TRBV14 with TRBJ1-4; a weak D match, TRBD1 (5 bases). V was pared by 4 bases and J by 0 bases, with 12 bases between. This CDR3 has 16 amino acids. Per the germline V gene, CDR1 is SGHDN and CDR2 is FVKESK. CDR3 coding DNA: TGTGCCAGCAGCCCTGGGGCAGGGTCAACTAATGAAAAACTGTTTTTT. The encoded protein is CASSPGAGSTNEKLFF.

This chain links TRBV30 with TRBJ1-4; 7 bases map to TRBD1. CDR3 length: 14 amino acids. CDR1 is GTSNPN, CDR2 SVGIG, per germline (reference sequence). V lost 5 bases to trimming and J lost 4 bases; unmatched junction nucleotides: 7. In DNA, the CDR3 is TGTGCCTGGGAGACAGGGTCCGGTAATGAAAAACTGTTTTTT. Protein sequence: CAWETGSGNEKLFF.

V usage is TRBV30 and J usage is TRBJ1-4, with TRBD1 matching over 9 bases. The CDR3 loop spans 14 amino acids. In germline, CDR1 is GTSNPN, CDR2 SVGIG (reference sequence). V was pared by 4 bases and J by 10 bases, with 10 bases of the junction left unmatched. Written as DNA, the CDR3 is TGTGCCTGGAATCGACAGGGGGGAGGCGGAAAACTGTTTTTT. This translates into CAWNRQGGGGKLFF.

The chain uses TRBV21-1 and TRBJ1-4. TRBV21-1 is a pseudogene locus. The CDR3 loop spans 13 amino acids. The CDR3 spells CASSKREDEKLFF. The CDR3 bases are TGTGCCAGCAGCAAAAGGGAGGATGAAAAACTGTTTTTT.

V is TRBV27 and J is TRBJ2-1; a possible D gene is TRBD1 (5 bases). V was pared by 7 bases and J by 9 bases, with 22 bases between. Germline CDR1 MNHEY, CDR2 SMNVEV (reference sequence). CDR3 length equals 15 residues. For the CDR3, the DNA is TGTGCCAGCACCTCGGACACGTCTGGCTCGATTGAGCAGTTCTTC. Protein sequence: CASTSDTSGSIEQFF.

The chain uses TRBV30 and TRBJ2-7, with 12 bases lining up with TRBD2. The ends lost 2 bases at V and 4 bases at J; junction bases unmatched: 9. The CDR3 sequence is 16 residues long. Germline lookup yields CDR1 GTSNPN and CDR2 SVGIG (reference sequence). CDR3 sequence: CAWSNGGLAGWYEQYF. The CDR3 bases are TGTGCCTGGAGTAACGGAGGACTAGCGGGATGGTACGAGCAGTACTTC. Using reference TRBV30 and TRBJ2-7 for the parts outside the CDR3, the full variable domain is SQTIHQWPATLVQPVGSPLSLECTVEGTSNPNLYWYRQAAGRGLQLLFYSVGIGQISSEVPQNLSASRPQDRQFILSSKKLLLSDSGFYLCAWSNGGLAGWYEQYFGPGTRLTVT.

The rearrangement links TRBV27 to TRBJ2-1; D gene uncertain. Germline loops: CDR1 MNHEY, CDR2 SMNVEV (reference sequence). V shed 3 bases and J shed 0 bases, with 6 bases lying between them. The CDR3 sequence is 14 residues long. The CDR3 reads CASSFTSSYNEQFF. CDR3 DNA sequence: TGTGCCAGCAGTTTCACGAGCTCCTACAATGAGCAGTTCTTC.

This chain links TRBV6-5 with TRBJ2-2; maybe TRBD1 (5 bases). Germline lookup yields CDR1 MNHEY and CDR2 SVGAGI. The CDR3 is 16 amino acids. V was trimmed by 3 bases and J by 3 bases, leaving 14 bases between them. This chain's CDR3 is CASSYSRQLYTGELFF. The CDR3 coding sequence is TGTGCCAGCAGTTATTCGCGACAGTTATACACCGGGGAGCTGTTTTTT.

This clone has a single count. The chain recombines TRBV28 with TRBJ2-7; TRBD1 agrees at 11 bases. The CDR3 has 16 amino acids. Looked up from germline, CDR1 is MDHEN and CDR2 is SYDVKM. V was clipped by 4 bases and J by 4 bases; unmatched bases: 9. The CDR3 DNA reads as TGTGCCAGCAGTTACATACCGGGACAGGGGGGGTACGAGCAGTACTTC. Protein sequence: CASSYIPGQGGYEQYF.

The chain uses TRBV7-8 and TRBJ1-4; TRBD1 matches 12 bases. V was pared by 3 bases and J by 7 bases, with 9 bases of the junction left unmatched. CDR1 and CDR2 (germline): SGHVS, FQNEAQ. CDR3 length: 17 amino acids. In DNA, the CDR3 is TGTGCCAGCAGCTTCCGGGACAGGGGGCTCTGGGGTGAAAAACTGTTTTTT. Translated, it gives CASSFRDRGLWGEKLFF.

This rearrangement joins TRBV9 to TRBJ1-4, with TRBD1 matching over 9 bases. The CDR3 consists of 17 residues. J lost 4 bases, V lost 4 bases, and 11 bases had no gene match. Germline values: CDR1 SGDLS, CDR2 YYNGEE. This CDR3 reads CASSTRTGGAGNEKLFF. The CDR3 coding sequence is TGTGCCAGCAGCACAAGAACAGGGGGCGCGGGTAATGAAAAACTGTTTTTT. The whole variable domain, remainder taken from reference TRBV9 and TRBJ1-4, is DSGVTQTPKHLITATGQRVTLRCSPRSGDLSVYWYQQSLDQGLQFLIQYYNGEERAKGNILERFSAQQFPDLHSELNLSSLELGDSALYFCASSTRTGGAGNEKLFFGSGTQLSVL.

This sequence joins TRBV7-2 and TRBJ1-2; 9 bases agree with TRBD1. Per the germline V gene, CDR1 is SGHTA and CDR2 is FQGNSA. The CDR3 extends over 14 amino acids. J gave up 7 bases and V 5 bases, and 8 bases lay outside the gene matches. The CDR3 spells CASSLSRTGAGYTF. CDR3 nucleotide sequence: TGTGCCAGCAGCCTTAGCCGGACAGGGGCTGGCTACACCTTC.

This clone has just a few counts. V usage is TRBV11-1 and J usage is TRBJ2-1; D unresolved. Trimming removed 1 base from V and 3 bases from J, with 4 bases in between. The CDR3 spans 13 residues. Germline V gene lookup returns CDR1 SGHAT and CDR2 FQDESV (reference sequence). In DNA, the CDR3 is TGTGCCAGCAGCTTAGGGCACTACAATGAGCAGTTCTTC. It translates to CASSLGHYNEQFF. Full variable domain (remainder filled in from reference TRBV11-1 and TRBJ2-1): EAEVAQSPRYKITEKSQAVAFWCDPISGHATLYWYRQILGQGPELLVQFQDESVVDDSQLPKDRFSAERLKGVDSTLKIQPAELGDSAMYLCASSLGHYNEQFFGPGTRLTVL.

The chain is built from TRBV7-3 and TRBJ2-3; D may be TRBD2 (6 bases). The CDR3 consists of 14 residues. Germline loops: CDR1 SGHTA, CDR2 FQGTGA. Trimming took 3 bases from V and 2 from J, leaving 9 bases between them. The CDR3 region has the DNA TGTGCCAGCAGCTTCCGGGGGTTCACAGATACGCAGTATTTT. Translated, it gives CASSFRGFTDTQYF.

The CDR3 loop is CASSLGDYLGTGRYEQYF. The CDR3 DNA is TGTGCCAGCAGCTTGGGGGATTACTTGGGGACAGGGCGCTACGAGCAGTACTTC. The gene calls are TRBV5-4 and TRBJ2-7, with 9 bases that match TRBD1. The CDR3 loop spans 18 amino acids. J gave up 3 bases and V 0 bases, and 13 bases lay outside the gene matches. Germline-derived CDR1 and CDR2 are SGHNT and YYREEE (reference sequence).

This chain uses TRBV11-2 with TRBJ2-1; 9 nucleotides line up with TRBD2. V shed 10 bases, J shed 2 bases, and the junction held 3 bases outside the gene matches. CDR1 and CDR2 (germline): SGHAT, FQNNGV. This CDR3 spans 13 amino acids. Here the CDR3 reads CATGLAPYNEQFF. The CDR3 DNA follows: TGTGCCACCGGACTAGCGCCCTACAATGAGCAGTTCTTC.

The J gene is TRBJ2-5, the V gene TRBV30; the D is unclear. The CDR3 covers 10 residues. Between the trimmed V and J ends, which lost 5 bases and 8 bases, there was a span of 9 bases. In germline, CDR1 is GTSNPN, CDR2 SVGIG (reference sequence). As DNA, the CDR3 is TGTGCCTGGTCTATAGATACCCAGTACTTC. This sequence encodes CAWSIDTQYF. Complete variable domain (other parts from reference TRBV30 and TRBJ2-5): SQTIHQWPATLVQPVGSPLSLECTVEGTSNPNLYWYRQAAGRGLQLLFYSVGIGQISSEVPQNLSASRPQDRQFILSSKKLLLSDSGFYLCAWSIDTQYFGPGTRLLVL.

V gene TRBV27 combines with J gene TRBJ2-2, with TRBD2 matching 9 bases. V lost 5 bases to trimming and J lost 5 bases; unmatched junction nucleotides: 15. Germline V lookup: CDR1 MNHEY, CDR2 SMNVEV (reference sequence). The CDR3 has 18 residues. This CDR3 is CASSLDPPAGGGTGELFF. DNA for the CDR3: TGTGCCAGCAGTCTCGACCCCCCAGCGGGAGGAGGGACCGGGGAGCTGTTTTTT.